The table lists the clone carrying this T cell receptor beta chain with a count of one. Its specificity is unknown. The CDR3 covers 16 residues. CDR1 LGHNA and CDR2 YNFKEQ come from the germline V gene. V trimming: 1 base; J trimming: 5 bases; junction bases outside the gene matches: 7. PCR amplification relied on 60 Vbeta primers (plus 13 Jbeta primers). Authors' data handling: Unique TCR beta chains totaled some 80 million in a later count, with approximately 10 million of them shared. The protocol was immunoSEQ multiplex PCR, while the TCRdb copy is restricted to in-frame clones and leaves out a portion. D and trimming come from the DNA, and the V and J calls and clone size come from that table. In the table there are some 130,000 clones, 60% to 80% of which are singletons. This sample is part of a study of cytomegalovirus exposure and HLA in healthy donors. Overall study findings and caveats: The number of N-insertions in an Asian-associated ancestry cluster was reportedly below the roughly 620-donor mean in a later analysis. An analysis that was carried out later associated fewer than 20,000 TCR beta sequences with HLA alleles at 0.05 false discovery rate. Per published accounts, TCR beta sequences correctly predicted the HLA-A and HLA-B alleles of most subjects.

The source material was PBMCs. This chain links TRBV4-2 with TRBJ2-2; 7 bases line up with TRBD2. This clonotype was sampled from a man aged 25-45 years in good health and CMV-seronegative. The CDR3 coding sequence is TGTGCCAGCAGCCAAGTCCGTGCGGGAGCGACCGGGGAGCTGTTTTTT. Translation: CASSQVRAGATGELFF.